These 32 T cell receptor beta chains came from one sample sequenced in a study of siplizumab effects on memory and regulatory T cells. Cells of the mixed lymphocyte reaction were cocultured at 37 degrees C for roughly 6 days. No antigen is known for these receptors. Some clones are missing from TCRdb's copy, which holds only in-frame ones; the method was immunoSEQ multiplex PCR. The profile shows approximately 15,000 clones, around 40% of them singletons. The sequenced material came from CFSE-low (dividing) CD4+ T cells sorted from an allogeneic mixed lymphocyte reaction. These receptors all come from a human donor in good health; the cells came from an allogeneic mixed lymphocyte reaction. Some clones in this sample may be carry-over from other donors' samples.

The CDR3, as DNA: TGTGCCAGCGACAACGGGGACTACTACGAGCAGTACTTC. It encodes CASDNGDYYEQYF. The rearrangement uses TRBV14 and TRBJ2-5; the match to TRBD2 covers 7 bases. The J call may be wrong; the DNA end is better matched by TRBJ2-7. Germline V gene data show CDR1 as SGHDN and CDR2 as FVKESK. CDR3 length: 13 residues.

The rearrangement joins TRBV21-1 to TRBJ2-4; TRBD2, the table's D call, was not compared with the DNA. TRBV21-1 is assigned pseudogene status. The CDR3 sequence is 17 residues long. The CDR3, as DNA: TGTGCCAGCAGCAAGGGGCGGGGACGACTAGCCAAAAACATTCAGTACTTC. Amino acids: CASSKGRGRLAKNIQYF.

This clone was detected only a few times. The V call is TRBV18, the J call TRBJ2-7; D is uncertain. With 3 bases removed from V and 3 bases from J, the gap between germline ends came to 9 bases. Germline lookup yields CDR1 KGHSH and CDR2 LQKENI. The CDR3 runs 13 residues. The CDR3 loop is CASSPPYNYEQYF. The CDR3 nucleotides are TGTGCCAGCTCACCCCCCTACAACTACGAGCAGTACTTC. The full variable domain, its missing parts supplied by reference TRBV18 and TRBJ2-7, is NAGVMQNPRHLVRRRGQEARLRCSPMKGHSHVYWYRQLPEEGLKFMVYLQKENIIDESGMPKERFSAEFPKEGPSILRIQQVVRGDSAAYFCASSPPYNYEQYFGPGTRLTVT.

This chain connects TRBV27 to TRBJ1-2; 7 nucleotides align to TRBD1. J gave up 7 bases and V 6 bases, and 17 bases lay outside the gene matches. The CDR3 contains 16 residues. Germline assignment: CDR1 MNHEY and CDR2 SMNVEV (reference sequence). CDR3 amino acids: CASRPAGGRGARGYTF. CDR3 nucleotide sequence: TGTGCCAGCAGACCCGCGGGGGGCAGGGGGGCTCGTGGCTACACCTTC.

The chain uses TRBV6-5 and TRBJ2-7, with 7 positions matching TRBD1. The ends lost 0 bases at V and 3 bases at J; junction bases unmatched: 5. CDR3 size: 15 residues. CDR1 is MNHEY and CDR2 is SVGAGI in the germline V gene. The CDR3 here is CASSYSPGQVYEQYF. Here the CDR3 DNA reads TGTGCCAGCAGTTACTCACCCGGACAGGTCTACGAGCAGTACTTC.

A few counts support this clone. DNA of the CDR3: TGTGCCAGCAGAGCCAGGGTTTCGGACTATGGCTACACCTTC. This translates into CASRARVSDYGYTF. The V call is TRBV25-1, the J call TRBJ1-2; D possibly corresponds to TRBD1 (5 bases). Trimming cost V 6 bases and J 3 bases, with 14 bases left between them. The CDR3 runs 14 residues. CDR1 and CDR2 (germline): MGHDK, SYGVNS.

This chain connects TRBV10-2 to TRBJ1-3; 8 bases are a match to TRBD1. Unmatched junction bases numbered 6, after V lost 0 bases and J lost 8 bases. The germline gives CDR1 WSHSY, CDR2 SAAADI. This CDR3 has 15 amino acids. The CDR3 sequence is CASSESRQGLDTIYF. The CDR3 DNA reads TGCGCCAGCAGTGAGTCCCGACAGGGGCTAGACACCATATATTTT.

On this clone itself: Mismatch with germline at one junction end may stem from a read error. V gene TRBV29-1 combines with J gene TRBJ2-7; a possible D gene is TRBD2 (5 bases). The CDR3 length is 11 residues. The germline CDR1 and CDR2 sequences are SQVTM and ANQGSEA. The CDR3 sequence: CSVRDFYKQYF. In DNA form, the CDR3 reads TGCAGCGTCCGGGATTTCTACAAGCAGTACTTC.

The rearrangement links TRBV7-9 to TRBJ2-3; possibly TRBD2 for D (6 bases). The CDR3 is 15 residues long. Germline CDR1 SEHNR, CDR2 FQNEAQ (reference sequence). The germline V and J ends were trimmed by 3 bases and 4 bases, with 14 bases remaining between them. The CDR3 spells CASSFSGEQADTQYF. DNA of the CDR3: TGTGCCAGCAGCTTTTCGGGGGAGCAGGCAGATACGCAGTATTTT.

V is TRBV7-2 and J is TRBJ2-3; 7 bases are a match to TRBD1. V shed 6 bases, J shed 0 bases, and the junction held 3 bases outside the gene matches. The CDR3 has 14 residues. Germline CDR1 SGHTA, CDR2 FQGNSA. The DNA for the CDR3 is TGTGCCAGCAGACCGACAGGGAGCACAGATACGCAGTATTTT. Residues: CASRPTGSTDTQYF. Supplemented by reference TRBV7-2 and TRBJ2-3, the full variable domain reads GAGVSQSPSNKVTEKGKDVELRCDPISGHTALYWYRQSLGQGLEFLIYFQGNSAPDKSGLPSDRFSAERTGGSVSTLTIQRTQQEDSAVYLCASRPTGSTDTQYFGPGTRLTVL.

This clone has only a few counts. V gene TRBV2 combines with J gene TRBJ2-3, with 11 bases matching TRBD2. Germline CDR1 SNHLY, CDR2 FYNNEI. The CDR3 totals 14 residues. V trimming: 6 bases; J trimming: 6 bases; junction bases outside the gene matches: 5. CDR3 residues: CASRGLAGSDTQYF. The CDR3, as DNA: TGTGCCAGCAGAGGACTAGCGGGTTCGGATACGCAGTATTTT.

The V and J genes are TRBV2 and TRBJ2-7; no firm D call. Germline-derived CDR1 and CDR2 are SNHLY and FYNNEI. The germline V and J ends were trimmed by 5 bases and 6 bases, with 17 bases remaining between them. The CDR3 totals 14 residues. CDR3 sequence reads: CASSPAGWRGEQYF. In DNA form, the CDR3 reads TGTGCCAGCAGTCCAGCCGGCTGGAGAGGCGAGCAGTACTTC.

This clone has more than one count but fewer than ten. The chain has TRBV18 and TRBJ2-3; 8 positions agree with TRBD2. Trimming took 3 bases from V and 2 from J; bases not matched to a gene: 4. Looked up from germline, CDR1 is KGHSH and CDR2 is LQKENI. The CDR3 is 15 residues long. Here the CDR3 reads CASSPSGTTTDTQYF. CDR3 bases: TGTGCCAGCTCACCTAGCGGGACGACCACAGATACGCAGTATTTT.

The sample holds a few counts of this clone. V and J are TRBV29-1 and TRBJ1-1, with D possibly being TRBD1 (5 bases). The CDR3 covers 12 residues. V was clipped by 6 bases and J by 1 base, with 9 bases between them. Germline V CDR1 and CDR2: SQVTM, ANQGSEA. In DNA, the CDR3 is TGCAGCGTCGAACAGGCGAACACTGAAGCTTTCTTT. Encoded protein: CSVEQANTEAFF.

The chain links TRBV6-5 to TRBJ2-7, with 13 nucleotides matching TRBD2. Germline CDR1 is MNHEY and CDR2 is SVGAGI. Trimming at V came to 4 bases and at J to 2 bases, leaving 2 bases not matched to a gene. The CDR3 totals 15 residues. The CDR3 is CASSSLAGGTYEQYF. Here the CDR3 DNA reads TGTGCCAGCAGTTCACTAGCGGGAGGGACCTACGAGCAGTACTTC.

Here the CDR3 DNA reads TGTGCCAGCAGCTTAGGGAGCGGGAGTACCGCAGATACGCAGTATTTT. It is translated as CASSLGSGSTADTQYF. The rearrangement links TRBV5-4 to TRBJ2-3; 8 nucleotides line up with TRBD2. The CDR3 runs to 16 residues. Trimming took 2 bases from V and 4 from J; bases not matched to a gene: 9. Germline loops: CDR1 SGHNT, CDR2 YYREEE (reference sequence).

V gene TRBV5-1 combines with J gene TRBJ2-1; the D is unclear. Germline loops: CDR1 SGHRS, CDR2 YFSETQ. This CDR3 is 15 amino acids long. V shed 0 bases and J shed 0 bases, with 7 bases lying between them. Written as DNA, the CDR3 is TGCGCCAGCAGCTTGGGACACAACTCCTACAATGAGCAGTTCTTC. Amino acid sequence: CASSLGHNSYNEQFF.

The genes are TRBV5-8 and TRBJ2-5; 7 bases are shared with TRBD2. Per the germline V gene, CDR1 is SGHTS and CDR2 is YDEGEE. V dropped 4 bases and J dropped 8; count of bases not matched to a gene: 17. The length of the CDR3 is 16 residues. CDR3: CASSRYGSGNKRTQYF. In nucleotides, the CDR3 is TGTGCCAGCAGCCGCTACGGCAGCGGGAACAAGAGAACCCAGTACTTC.

The rearrangement links TRBV4-1 to TRBJ2-5, with 9 bases matching TRBD2. After removal of 1 base from V and 4 bases from J, the junction contained 10 bases not matched to a gene. From germline, CDR1 is MGHRA and CDR2 YSYEKL. There are 17 residues in the CDR3. The CDR3 protein is CASSQGKLAGAGETQYF. The CDR3 coding sequence is TGCGCCAGCAGCCAAGGCAAATTAGCGGGAGCGGGAGAGACCCAGTACTTC.

This sequence joins TRBV7-3 and TRBJ1-1; unclear D gene. V shed 4 bases and J shed 1 base, with 4 bases lying between them. CDR1 is SGHTA, CDR2 FQGTGA, per germline. The CDR3 contains 12 residues. The CDR3 reads CASSSPNTEAFF. CDR3 coding DNA: TGTGCCAGCAGCTCACCGAACACTGAAGCTTTCTTT. Supplemented by reference TRBV7-3 and TRBJ1-1, the full variable domain reads GAGVSQTPSNKVTEKGKYVELRCDPISGHTALYWYRQSLGQGPEFLIYFQGTGAADDSGLPNDRFFAVRPEGSVSTLKIQRTERGDSAVYLCASSSPNTEAFFGQGTRLTVV.

This clone was observed a few times. The chain combines TRBV25-1 with TRBJ2-1, with D perhaps matching TRBD1 (6 bases). Germline CDR1 reads MGHDK; CDR2 reads SYGVNS. There are 12 residues in the CDR3. The V and J ends lost 7 bases and 8 bases respectively, with 12 bases between them. The CDR3 protein is CASTGQGDEQFF. CDR3 nucleotide sequence: TGTGCCAGCACGGGACAAGGGGATGAGCAGTTCTTC.

The rearrangement uses TRBV9 and TRBJ1-1; D gene unclear. V lost 2 bases and J lost 0, with 11 bases in between. The CDR3 is 15 residues long. CDR1 and CDR2 from the germline V gene are SGDLS and YYNGEE. The CDR3, as DNA: TGTGCCAGCAGCGTCCGAGTGGGAATGAACACTGAAGCTTTCTTT. Protein: CASSVRVGMNTEAFF.

This clone was seen just once. The chain has TRBV11-2 and TRBJ2-1, with 11 bases fitting TRBD2. The CDR3 sequence is 15 residues long. The V gene's germline CDR1 is SGHAT and CDR2 FQNNGV. The J segment lost 5 bases and the V segment lost 5 bases, leaving 5 bases of the junction unmatched. The CDR3 region is CASSITSGSNNEQFF. Here the CDR3 DNA reads TGTGCCAGCAGCATCACTAGCGGGAGCAACAATGAGCAGTTCTTC.

The chain recombines TRBV2 with TRBJ2-3; unclear D gene. Germline V gene lookup returns CDR1 SNHLY and CDR2 FYNNEI. CDR3 length equals 11 residues. Trimming shortened V by 4 bases and J by 4 bases, and 3 bases separated the two germline ends. CDR3: CASSAADTQYF. For the CDR3, the DNA is TGTGCCAGCAGTGCAGCAGATACGCAGTATTTT.

The chain links TRBV6-5 to TRBJ1-2; the D gene is possibly TRBD1 (6 bases). The CDR3 runs to 14 residues. The V and J ends lost 4 bases and 3 bases respectively, with 12 bases between them. Per germline, CDR1 MNHEY and CDR2 SVGAGI. The chain's CDR3 is CASSSTGLHYGYTF. CDR3 sequence (DNA): TGTGCCAGCAGTTCGACAGGTTTGCACTATGGCTACACCTTC.

This clone was detected once. V gene TRBV10-3 combines with J gene TRBJ2-7, with 7 bases fitting TRBD1. Unmatched junction bases numbered 12, after V lost 11 bases and J lost 2 bases. Germline lookup yields CDR1 ENHRY and CDR2 SYGVKD. There are 14 residues in the CDR3. CDR3 sequence reads: CASSDRKTTYEQYF. CDR3 sequence (DNA): TGTGCCTCTTCGGACAGGAAAACTACCTACGAGCAGTACTTC.

In this sample, this clone turned up a few times. The chain employs TRBV7-9 and TRBJ2-2, with D perhaps being TRBD1 or TRBD2 (5 bases each). This CDR3 has 13 amino acids. Germline values: CDR1 SEHNR, CDR2 FQNEAQ (reference sequence). Deletions cut 5 bases from V and 7 bases from J, with 11 bases between. Written as DNA, the CDR3 is TGTGCCAGCAGCCCCGGGACCTTCGGGGAGCTGTTTTTT. Protein sequence: CASSPGTFGELFF.

This clone was detected only a few times. The V call is TRBV27, the J call TRBJ2-3, with a tentative D call TRBD1 (6 bases). V was clipped by 3 bases and J by 7 bases, with 11 bases between them. The CDR3 is 13 residues long. Looked up from germline, CDR1 is MNHEY and CDR2 is SMNVEV (reference sequence). This chain's CDR3 is CASSFPGAHTQYF. DNA of the CDR3: TGTGCCAGCAGTTTCCCAGGGGCTCATACGCAGTATTTT.

This clone was seen a few times. The rearrangement links TRBV30 to TRBJ2-4, with D perhaps matching TRBD1 or TRBD2 (6 bases each). The germline CDR1 and CDR2 sequences are GTSNPN and SVGIG (reference sequence). This CDR3 has 17 residues. V gave up 0 bases and J gave up 3 bases, with 18 bases separating them. CDR3 bases: TGTGCCTGGAGTGTACTTCGTTGGGGGGCGGGCAAAAACATTCAGTACTTC. Protein: CAWSVLRWGAGKNIQYF. Full variable domain (outside the CDR3, taken from reference TRBV30 and TRBJ2-4): SQTIHQWPATLVQPVGSPLSLECTVEGTSNPNLYWYRQAAGRGLQLLFYSVGIGQISSEVPQNLSASRPQDRQFILSSKKLLLSDSGFYLCAWSVLRWGAGKNIQYFGAGTRLSVL.

This clone was picked up one time. The chain links TRBV11-2 to TRBJ2-1, with a weak D call TRBD2 (6 bases). Germline CDR1 is SGHAT and CDR2 is FQNNGV. The V end was cut by 5 bases, the J end by 4 bases, with 12 bases between. There are 14 residues in the CDR3. CDR3 sequence (DNA): TGTGCCAGCAGCCAGACTAGTGTGTACAATGAGCAGTTCTTC. It yields the protein CASSQTSVYNEQFF.

This clone occurred a few times. The V gene is TRBV11-3, the J gene TRBJ2-2; D not certain. Per the germline V gene, CDR1 is SGHNT and CDR2 is YENEEA. The V and J ends lost 5 bases and 6 bases respectively, with 13 bases between them. The length of the CDR3 is 14 residues. The CDR3 DNA follows: TGTGCCAGCAGCCAGGATCGCCTTGCCGGGGAGCTGTTTTTT. Translated, it gives CASSQDRLAGELFF.

The table lists this clone with a few counts. V and J are TRBV6-5 and TRBJ1-2; 11 bases fit TRBD1. The CDR3 consists of 14 residues. In germline, CDR1 is MNHEY, CDR2 SVGAGI. The V segment lost 6 bases and the J segment 4 bases; nucleotides outside the gene matches: 4. CDR3 DNA: TGTGCCAGCAGCATGGACAGGGGGCTCTATGGCTACACCTTC. Its translation is CASSMDRGLYGYTF.